The 8 T cell receptor beta chains reported below all come from one sample, sequenced in a study of blood T cell repertoires in COVID-19. Some clones are missing from TCRdb's copy, which holds only in-frame ones; the method was immunoSEQ multiplex PCR. The table lists tens of thousands of clones, around 90% of them singletons, with 8% in the top ten. The sample was peripheral blood. The receptors shown here come from a man in his fifties or sixties with acute or convalescent COVID-19.

V usage is TRBV10-3 and J usage is TRBJ1-1, with 10 positions matching TRBD1. The CDR3 contains 14 residues. The trim removed 4 bases at V and 7 bases at J, leaving 6 bases unmatched. Germline V gene data show CDR1 as ENHRY and CDR2 as SYGVKD. The chain's CDR3 is CAISGPGQGSEAFF. The DNA for the CDR3 is TGTGCCATCAGTGGACCGGGACAGGGGAGTGAAGCTTTCTTT.

CDR3 sequence (DNA): TGTGCCAGCAGTGACTACAGGGGCCGAAACACCGGGGAGCTGTTTTTT. Its protein is CASSDYRGRNTGELFF. J is TRBJ2-2 and V is TRBV2; 7 bases fit TRBD1. After removal of 3 bases from V and 2 bases from J, the junction contained 6 bases not matched to a gene. This CDR3 region has 16 residues. Per the germline V gene, CDR1 is SNHLY and CDR2 is FYNNEI.

J is TRBJ2-1 and V is TRBV3-1 (or the pseudogene TRBV3-2); D not resolved. The CDR3 length is 16 residues. The germline V and J ends were trimmed by 0 bases and 7 bases, with 16 bases remaining between them. Germline V gene data show CDR1 as LGHDT and CDR2 as YNNKEL (reference sequence). The CDR3 region is CASSQEPDNFLNEQFF. CDR3 in DNA: TGTGCCAGCAGCCAAGAACCTGACAATTTCTTAAATGAGCAGTTCTTC.

The chain employs TRBV6-6 and TRBJ2-7; 9 bases line up with TRBD2. This CDR3 contains 14 residues. V lost 7 bases, J lost 2 bases, and 6 bases stayed unmatched. The germline CDR1 and CDR2 sequences are MNHNY and SVGAGI (reference sequence). CDR3 bases: TGTGCCAGCACCCGCGGGGGGGGCACCTACGAGCAGTACTTC. Its protein is CASTRGGGTYEQYF.

The J gene is TRBJ1-2, the V gene TRBV10-3, with TRBD1 matching over 8 bases. V trimming: 2 bases; J trimming: 6 bases; junction bases outside the gene matches: 2. CDR1 is ENHRY, CDR2 SYGVKD, per germline. CDR3 length: 13 amino acids. The CDR3 sequence is CAISEQGADGYTF. Written as DNA, the CDR3 is TGTGCCATCAGTGAGCAGGGGGCCGATGGCTACACCTTC.

The chain joins TRBV15 to TRBJ1-1; D is undetermined. The V and J ends lost 0 bases and 5 bases respectively, with 19 bases between them. The V gene's germline CDR1 is LNHNV and CDR2 YYDKDF (reference sequence). The CDR3 covers 17 residues. DNA for the CDR3: TGTGCCACCAGCAGAGATATTATAGCGGGCTCGGGAACTGAAGCTTTCTTT. Its translation is CATSRDIIAGSGTEAFF. The full variable domain, rest sourced from reference TRBV15 and TRBJ1-1, is DAMVIQNPRYQVTQFGKPVTLSCSQTLNHNVMYWYQQKSSQAPKLLFHYYDKDFNNEADTPDNFQSRRPNTSFCFLDIRSPGLGDTAMYLCATSRDIIAGSGTEAFFGQGTRLTVV.

Relative to its sample, this clone is medium-sized. The rearrangement uses TRBV5-5 and TRBJ2-4; 7 bases fit TRBD2. The CDR3 sequence is 16 residues long. Losses at the gene ends were 0 bases for V and 5 bases for J; bases not matched to a gene: 8. Germline CDR1 reads SGHKS; CDR2 reads YYEKEE (reference sequence). The DNA of the CDR3 is TGTGCCAGCAGCTTGGCCCTGGCTAGCGGAGAAAACATTCAGTACTTC. Encoded protein: CASSLALASGENIQYF.

The genes are TRBV9 and TRBJ1-2; 7 nucleotides line up with TRBD1. Germline V lookup: CDR1 SGDLS, CDR2 YYNGEE. The CDR3 loop spans 14 amino acids. J was trimmed by 0 bases and V by 6 bases; bases with no gene match: 5. CDR3 in amino acids: CASTHGTANYGYTF. In nucleotides, the CDR3 is TGTGCCAGCACCCACGGGACAGCTAACTATGGCTACACCTTC.